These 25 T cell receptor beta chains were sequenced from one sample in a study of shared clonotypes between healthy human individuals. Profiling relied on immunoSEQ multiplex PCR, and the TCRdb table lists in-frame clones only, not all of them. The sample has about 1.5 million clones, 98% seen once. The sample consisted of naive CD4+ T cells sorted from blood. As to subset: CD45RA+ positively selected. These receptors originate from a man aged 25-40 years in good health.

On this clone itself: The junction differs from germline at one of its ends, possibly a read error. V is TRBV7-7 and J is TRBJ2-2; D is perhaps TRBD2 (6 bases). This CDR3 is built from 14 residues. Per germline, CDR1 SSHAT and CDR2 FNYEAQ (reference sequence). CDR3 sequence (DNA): TGTGCTAGCAGCCCCCAGGGAGGCACCGGGGAGCTGTTTTTT. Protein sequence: CASSPQGGTGELFF.

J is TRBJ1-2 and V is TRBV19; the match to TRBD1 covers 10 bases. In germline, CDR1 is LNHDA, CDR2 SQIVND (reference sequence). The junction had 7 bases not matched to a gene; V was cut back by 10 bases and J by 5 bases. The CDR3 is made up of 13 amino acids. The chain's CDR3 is CATGDRGTYGYTF. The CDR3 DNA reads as TGTGCCACCGGGGACAGGGGAACTTATGGCTACACCTTC. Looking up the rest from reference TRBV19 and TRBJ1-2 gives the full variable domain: DGGITQSPKYLFRKEGQNVTLSCEQNLNHDAMYWYRQDPGQGLRLIYYSQIVNDFQKGDIAEGYSVSREKKESFPLTVTSAQKNPTAFYLCATGDRGTYGYTFGSGTRLTVV.

In DNA, the CDR3 is TGTGCCAGCAGCGGCAGAGGGGAGGACTATGGCTACACCTTC. Translated, it gives CASSGRGEDYGYTF. The chain links TRBV6-5 to TRBJ1-2; tentatively, D is TRBD1 (5 bases). The germline V gene has CDR1 MNHEY and CDR2 SVGAGI. This CDR3 spans 14 amino acids. V gave up 6 bases and J gave up 3 bases, with 14 bases separating them.

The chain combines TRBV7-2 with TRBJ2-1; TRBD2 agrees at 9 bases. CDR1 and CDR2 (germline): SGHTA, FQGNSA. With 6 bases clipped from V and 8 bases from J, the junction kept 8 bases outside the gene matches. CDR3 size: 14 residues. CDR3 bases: TGTGCCAGCAGTAATAGCGGGAGTCGGGATGAGCAGTTCTTC. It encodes CASSNSGSRDEQFF.

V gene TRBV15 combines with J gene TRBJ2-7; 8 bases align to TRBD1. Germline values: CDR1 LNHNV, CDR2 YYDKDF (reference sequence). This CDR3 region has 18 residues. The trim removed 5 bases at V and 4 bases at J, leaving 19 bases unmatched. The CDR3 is CATSLEADPGQGEYEQYF. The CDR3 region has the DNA TGTGCCACCAGCTTGGAGGCCGACCCCGGACAGGGTGAATACGAGCAGTACTTC.

CDR3 sequence: CASSVTGLETQYF. CDR3 DNA: TGCGCCAGCAGCGTGACAGGGTTGGAGACCCAGTACTTC. The genes are TRBV5-1 and TRBJ2-5; 7 bases line up with TRBD1. The CDR3 is made up of 13 amino acids. J lost 5 bases, V lost 4 bases, and 5 bases had no gene match. The germline gives CDR1 SGHRS, CDR2 YFSETQ.

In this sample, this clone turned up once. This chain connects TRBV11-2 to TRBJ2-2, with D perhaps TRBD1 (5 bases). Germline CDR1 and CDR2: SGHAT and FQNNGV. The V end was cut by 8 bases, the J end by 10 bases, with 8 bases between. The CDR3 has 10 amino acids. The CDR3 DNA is TGTGCCAGCGGACAAGTGGAGCTGTTTTTT. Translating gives CASGQVELFF.

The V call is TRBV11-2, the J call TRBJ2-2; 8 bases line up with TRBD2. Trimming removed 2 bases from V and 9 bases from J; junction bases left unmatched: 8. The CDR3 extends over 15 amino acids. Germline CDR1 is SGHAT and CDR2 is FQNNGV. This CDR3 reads CASSLTPSGPRELFF. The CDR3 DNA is TGTGCCAGCAGCTTAACCCCTAGCGGGCCAAGGGAGCTGTTTTTT.

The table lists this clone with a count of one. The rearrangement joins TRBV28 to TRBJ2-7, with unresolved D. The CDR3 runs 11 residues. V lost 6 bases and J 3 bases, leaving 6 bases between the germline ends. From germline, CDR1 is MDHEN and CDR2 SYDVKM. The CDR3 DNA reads TGTGCCAGCAGATCGGACTACGAGCAGTACTTC. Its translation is CASRSDYEQYF.

CDR3 amino acids: CASSPGQGSTGELFF. CDR3 in DNA: TGTGCCAGCAGCCCAGGACAGGGGAGCACCGGGGAGCTGTTTTTT. The V call is TRBV11-3, the J call TRBJ2-2, with 9 positions matching TRBD1. V gave up 5 bases and J gave up 4 bases; unmatched junction bases: 5. CDR1 is SGHNT and CDR2 is YENEEA in the germline V gene. The CDR3 totals 15 residues.

CDR3 coding DNA: TGTGCCAGCAGACCCTCCGGACAGGGGAATGAGCAGTTCTTC. It yields the protein CASRPSGQGNEQFF. This chain uses TRBV27 with TRBJ2-1, with 9 bases that match TRBD1. The junction had 7 bases not matched to a gene; V was cut back by 6 bases and J by 7 bases. The CDR3 length is 14 residues. Germline loops: CDR1 MNHEY, CDR2 SMNVEV (reference sequence).

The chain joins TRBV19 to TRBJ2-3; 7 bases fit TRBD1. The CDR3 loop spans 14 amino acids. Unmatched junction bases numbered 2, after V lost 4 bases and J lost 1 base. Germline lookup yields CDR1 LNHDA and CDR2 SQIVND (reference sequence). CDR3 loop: CASSTGTGTDTQYF. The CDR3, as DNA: TGTGCCAGTAGTACAGGGACAGGCACAGATACGCAGTATTTT. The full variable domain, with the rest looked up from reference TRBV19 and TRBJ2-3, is DGGITQSPKYLFRKEGQNVTLSCEQNLNHDAMYWYRQDPGQGLRLIYYSQIVNDFQKGDIAEGYSVSREKKESFPLTVTSAQKNPTAFYLCASSTGTGTDTQYFGPGTRLTVL.

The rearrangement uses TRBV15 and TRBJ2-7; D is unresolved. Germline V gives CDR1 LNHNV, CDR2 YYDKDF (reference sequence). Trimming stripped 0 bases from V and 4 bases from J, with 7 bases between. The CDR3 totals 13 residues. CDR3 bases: TGTGCCACCAGCAGAGATAAGGTTTACGAGCAGTACTTC. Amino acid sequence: CATSRDKVYEQYF.

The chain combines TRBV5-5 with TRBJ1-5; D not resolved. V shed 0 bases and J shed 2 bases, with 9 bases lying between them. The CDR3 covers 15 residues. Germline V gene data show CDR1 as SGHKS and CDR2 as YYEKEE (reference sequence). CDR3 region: CASSLGVGGNQPQHF. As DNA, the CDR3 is TGTGCCAGCAGCTTGGGGGTCGGGGGCAATCAGCCCCAGCATTTT.

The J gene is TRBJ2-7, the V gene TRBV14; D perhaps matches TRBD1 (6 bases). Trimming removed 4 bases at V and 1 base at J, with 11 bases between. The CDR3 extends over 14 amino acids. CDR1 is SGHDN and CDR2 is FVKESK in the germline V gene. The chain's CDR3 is CASSLGQGSYEQYF. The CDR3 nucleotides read TGTGCCAGCAGCCTCGGCCAGGGGTCCTACGAGCAGTACTTC.

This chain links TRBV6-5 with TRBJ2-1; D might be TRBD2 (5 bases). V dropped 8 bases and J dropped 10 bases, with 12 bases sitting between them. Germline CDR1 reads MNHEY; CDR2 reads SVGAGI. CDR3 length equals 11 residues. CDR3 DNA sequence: TGTGCCAGCCTCGACGGGGTGGAGCAGTTCTTC. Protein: CASLDGVEQFF.

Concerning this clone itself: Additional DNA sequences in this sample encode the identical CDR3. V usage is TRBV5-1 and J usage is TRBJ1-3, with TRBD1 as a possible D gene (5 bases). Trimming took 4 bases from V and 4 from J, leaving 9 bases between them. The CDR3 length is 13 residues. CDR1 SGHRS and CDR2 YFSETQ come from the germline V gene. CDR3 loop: CASSLGTGNTIYF. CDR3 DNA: TGCGCCAGCAGCCTAGGGACGGGAAACACCATATATTTT.

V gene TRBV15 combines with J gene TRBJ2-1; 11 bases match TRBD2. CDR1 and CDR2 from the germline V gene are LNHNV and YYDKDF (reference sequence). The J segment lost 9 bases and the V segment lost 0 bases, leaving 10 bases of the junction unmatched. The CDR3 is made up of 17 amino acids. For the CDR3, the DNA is TGTGCCACCAGCAGAGATCAGGGTAGCGGGAGGGCCAGTGAGCAGTTCTTC. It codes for CATSRDQGSGRASEQFF.

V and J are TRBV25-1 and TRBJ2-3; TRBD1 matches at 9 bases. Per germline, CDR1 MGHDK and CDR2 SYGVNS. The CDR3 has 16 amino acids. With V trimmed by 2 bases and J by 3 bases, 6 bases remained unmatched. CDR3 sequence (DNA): TGTGCCAGCAGTGAAGCCGGGACAGGGAATACAGATACGCAGTATTTT. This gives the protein CASSEAGTGNTDTQYF.

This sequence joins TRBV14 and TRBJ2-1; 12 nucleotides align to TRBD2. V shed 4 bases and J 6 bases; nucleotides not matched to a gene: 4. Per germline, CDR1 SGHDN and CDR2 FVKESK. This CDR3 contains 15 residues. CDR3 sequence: CASSPTSGRINEQFF. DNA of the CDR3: TGTGCCAGCAGCCCTACTAGCGGGAGGATCAATGAGCAGTTCTTC.

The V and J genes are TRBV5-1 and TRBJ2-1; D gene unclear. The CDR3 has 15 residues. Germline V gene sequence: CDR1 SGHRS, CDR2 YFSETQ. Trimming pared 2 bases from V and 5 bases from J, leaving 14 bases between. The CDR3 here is CASSFSNPENNEQFF. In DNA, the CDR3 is TGCGCCAGCAGCTTCTCCAATCCAGAGAACAATGAGCAGTTCTTC.

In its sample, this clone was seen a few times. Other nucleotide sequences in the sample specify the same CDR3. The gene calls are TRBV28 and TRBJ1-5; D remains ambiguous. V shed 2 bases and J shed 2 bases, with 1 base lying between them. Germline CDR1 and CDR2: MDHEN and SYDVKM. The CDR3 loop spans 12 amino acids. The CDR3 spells CASSLGNQPQHF. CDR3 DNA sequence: TGTGCCAGCAGTTTAGGCAATCAGCCCCAGCATTTT.

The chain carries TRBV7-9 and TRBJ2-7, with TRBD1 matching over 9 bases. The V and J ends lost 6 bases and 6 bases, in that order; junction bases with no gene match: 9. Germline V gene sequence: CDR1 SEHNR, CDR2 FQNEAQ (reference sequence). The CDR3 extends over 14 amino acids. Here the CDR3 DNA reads TGTGCCAGCAGACCCGGGACAGGGAAGGGCGAGCAGTACTTC. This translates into CASRPGTGKGEQYF.

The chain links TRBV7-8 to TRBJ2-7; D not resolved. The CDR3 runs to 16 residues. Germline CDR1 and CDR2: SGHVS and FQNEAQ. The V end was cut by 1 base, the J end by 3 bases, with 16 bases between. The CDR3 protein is CASSLGWVFPYYEQYF. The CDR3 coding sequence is TGTGCCAGCAGCTTAGGGTGGGTGTTCCCTTACTACGAGCAGTACTTC.

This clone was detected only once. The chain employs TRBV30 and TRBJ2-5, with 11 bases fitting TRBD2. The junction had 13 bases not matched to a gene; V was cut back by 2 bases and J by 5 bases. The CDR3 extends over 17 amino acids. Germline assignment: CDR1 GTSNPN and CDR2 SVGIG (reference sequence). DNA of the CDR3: TGTGCCTGGAGTTCCCGGACTAGCGGGCCTCGCGGGGAGACCCAGTACTTC. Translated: CAWSSRTSGPRGETQYF.